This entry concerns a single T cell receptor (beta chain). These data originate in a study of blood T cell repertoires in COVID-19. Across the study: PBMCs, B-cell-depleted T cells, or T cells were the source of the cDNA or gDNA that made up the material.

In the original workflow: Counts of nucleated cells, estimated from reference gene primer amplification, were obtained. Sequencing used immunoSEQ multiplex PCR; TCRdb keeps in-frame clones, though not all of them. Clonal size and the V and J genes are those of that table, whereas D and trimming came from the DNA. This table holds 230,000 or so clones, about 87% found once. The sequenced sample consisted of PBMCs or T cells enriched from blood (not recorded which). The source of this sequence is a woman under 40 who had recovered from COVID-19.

This CDR3 reads CASSGTNANNSPLHF. CDR3 DNA sequence: TGTGCCAGCAGCGGGACTAACGCCAACAATTCACCCCTCCACTTT. V is TRBV6-4 and J is TRBJ1-6; D is possibly TRBD1 (5 bases). The CDR3 totals 15 residues. V lost 6 bases to trimming and J lost 7 bases, with 16 bases between them. Germline V gene data show CDR1 as MRHNA and CDR2 as SNTAGT.